A selection of T cell receptor beta chains follows, all from one sample in a study of cytomegalovirus exposure and HLA in healthy donors. Sequencing used immunoSEQ multiplex PCR; TCRdb keeps in-frame clones, though not all of them. The table shows 180,000 or so clones, with roughly 86% occurring only once. The specimen sequenced was PBMCs. The origin of the receptors is a man aged 30 to 39 in good health and CMV-seropositive. The CDR3 runs from the conserved cysteine through the conserved F or W. The D gene is left open where the match is weak. The size field is filled for only some rows; it gives once, few, many or a size class.

j_call clone_size d_call v_call cdr3_nt cdr3_aa
TRBJ1-5 NA NA TRBV7-6 TGTGCCAGCAGCTTACAGGGTAAGAATCAGCCCCAGCATTTT CASSLQGKNQPQHF
TRBJ1-2 NA NA TRBV5-1 TGCGCCAGCAGCCGGGGGGCGGACAGTCACTATGGCTACACCTTC CASSRGADSHYGYTF
TRBJ1-2 NA TRBD1 TRBV5-1 TGCGCCAGCAGCTTGACAGGGGCTAGAGTGGGTGGCTACACCTTC CASSLTGARVGGYTF
TRBJ2-1 NA NA TRBV4-3 TGCGCCAGCAGGAAAACCGGGACCAATTACAATGAGCAGTTCTTC CASRKTGTNYNEQFF
TRBJ1-5 NA TRBD1 TRBV28 TGTGCCAGCAGTTTGGGGTTACAGGGGATTAGCAATCAGCCCCAGCATTTT CASSLGLQGISNQPQHF
TRBJ2-7 NA NA TRBV6-1 TGTGCCAGCCGTGGGAGCGCTCCAGCCTACGAGCAGTACTTC CASRGSAPAYEQYF
TRBJ1-1 NA TRBD1 TRBV18 TGTGCCAGCTCACTTTACAGGGGGAGTGAGAACACTGAAGCTTTCTTT CASSLYRGSENTEAFF
TRBJ2-1 NA NA TRBV5-1 TGCGCCAGCAGCCCGACCTTCAGTAGCTCCTACAATGAGCAGTTCTTC CASSPTFSSSYNEQFF
TRBJ1-1 NA TRBD1 TRBV7-9 TGTGCCAGCAGCGGGACAGGGGGAACGAACACTGAAGCTTTCTTT CASSGTGGTNTEAFF
TRBJ1-2 few NA TRBV30 TGTGTCAAAGTCGGAGGGGACTATGGCTACACCTTC CVKVGGDYGYTF
TRBJ1-1 NA NA TRBV27 TGTGCCAGCAGGCCAGGGATAAACACTGAAGCTTTCTTT CASRPGINTEAFF
TRBJ1-5 NA NA TRBV5-1 TGCGCCAGCAGCCCGCGGGGTGGGGATCAGCCCCAGCATTTT CASSPRGGDQPQHF
TRBJ1-1 NA NA TRBV5-6 TGTGCCAGCAGTATATGGCAGGCCACTGAAGCTTTCTTT CASSIWQATEAFF
TRBJ2-7 NA NA TRBV5-1 TGCGCCAGCAGCCCCCGGGGTAGCGGTGGGGGTCATGGGAACGAGCAGTACTTC CASSPRGSGGGHGNEQYF
TRBJ1-5 NA TRBD1 TRBV30 TGTGCCTGGGGCCGGGACAGGGGGCAGCCCCAGCATTTT CAWGRDRGQPQHF
TRBJ1-1 NA NA TRBV5-1 TGCGCCAGCAGCTTGGTCGGAGAGGGTGAAGCTTTCTTT CASSLVGEGEAFF
TRBJ1-1 NA NA TRBV6-1 TGTGCCAGCAGTGTTCCTCGAGAGGGCTGGAACACTGAAGCTTTCTTT CASSVPREGWNTEAFF
TRBJ1-1 NA NA TRBV7-9 TGTGCCAGCAGCCCTAGCCCATACACTGAAGCTTTCTTT CASSPSPYTEAFF
TRBJ2-7 NA TRBD1 TRBV15 TGTGCCACCAGCAGAGGGAATACAGGGGGCCCCTACGAGCAGTACTTC CATSRGNTGGPYEQYF
TRBJ1-1 few NA TRBV19 TGTGCCAGTTCCACCGGGTCGCAGGGCACTGAAGCTTTCTTT CASSTGSQGTEAFF
TRBJ2-7 NA NA TRBV5-1 TGCGCCAGCAGCTTGGAACGTAACTCGGAGCAGTACTTC CASSLERNSEQYF
TRBJ2-7 NA NA TRBV20-1 TGCAGTGTTCCAGAGCCCTACGAGCAGTACTTC CSVPEPYEQYF
TRBJ2-5 NA NA TRBV5-8 TGTGCCAGCAGCTTCCGAGAGACCCAGTACTTC CASSFRETQYF
TRBJ1-2 NA NA TRBV2 TGTGCCAGCAATGAAGGGGCGTTTGGCTACACCTTC CASNEGAFGYTF
TRBJ2-7 once NA TRBV9 TGTGCCAGCAGCGTAGGAAACAGGGAACGCGAGCAGTACTTC CASSVGNREREQYF
TRBJ1-1 NA NA TRBV5-4 TGTGCCAGCAGCTCAGGGCAGATGGCGCCTGAAGCTTTCTTT CASSSGQMAPEAFF
TRBJ2-7 NA NA TRBV6-1 TGTGCCAGCAGTCCCCGGGACATGTACGAGCAGTACTTC CASSPRDMYEQYF
TRBJ2-2 NA NA TRBV5-1 TGCGCCACGTCCCTCACACAGACCTTAAACACCGGGGAGCTGTTTTTT CATSLTQTLNTGELFF
TRBJ2-7 NA NA TRBV5-4 TGTGCCAGCAGCTTGATACAGGGAGCGCACGAGCAGTACTTC CASSLIQGAHEQYF
TRBJ1-2 NA TRBD1 TRBV6-5 TGTGCCAGCAGACCCGGACAGGGAGGTGGCTACACCTTC CASRPGQGGGYTF
TRBJ2-2 NA NA TRBV11-1 TGTGCCAGCAGCCTCGTCATAAACACCGGGGAGCTGTTTTTT CASSLVINTGELFF
TRBJ2-1 NA TRBD1 TRBV5-6 TGTGCCAGCAGCTTGGTGGCAGGGACAGGGGGCTTCTTC CASSLVAGTGGFF
TRBJ2-3 NA NA TRBV7-6 TGTGCCAGCAGCTACCAAACTAGCAGATACACAGATACGCAGTATTTT CASSYQTSRYTDTQYF
TRBJ1-1 NA NA TRBV6-5 TGTGCCAGCAGGCCTCCACGGGGGCTCACTGAAGCTTTCTTT CASRPPRGLTEAFF
TRBJ1-1 few NA TRBV11-3 TGTGCCAGCAGCCCAGAGGACGGAACGGAAACTTTCTTT CASSPEDGTETFF
TRBJ1-1 NA NA TRBV9 TGTGCCAGCAGCGTGCAGGGCAACACTGAAGCTTTCTTT CASSVQGNTEAFF
TRBJ2-2 NA NA TRBV19 TGTGCCAGTAGTATGATACCGGGAATTGGTACCGGGGAGCTGTTTTTT CASSMIPGIGTGELFF
TRBJ2-6 once NA TRBV29-1 TGCAGCGTTGAAAGGCGGGCAGGGGTGGGGTCTGGGGCCAACGTCCTGACTTTC CSVERRAGVGSGANVLTF
TRBJ2-3 NA NA TRBV28 TGTGCCAGCAGTTCCAGGCCAGATACGCAGTATTTT CASSSRPDTQYF
TRBJ2-1 NA NA TRBV27 TGTGCCAGCAGCCCGAACGTAGGGAGCCCCAATGAGCAGTTCTTC CASSPNVGSPNEQFF
TRBJ1-5 NA TRBD1 TRBV2 TGTGCCAGCAGCCAACGACAGGGTAATCAGCCCCAGCATTTT CASSQRQGNQPQHF
TRBJ2-7 NA TRBD1 TRBV19 TGTGCCAGTAGCCCGGGACAGGGCGTATACGAGCAGTACTTC CASSPGQGVYEQYF